This is a list of T cell receptor beta chains from one sample in a study of T cells in localized non-small cell lung cancer. The protocol was immunoSEQ multiplex PCR, while the TCRdb copy is restricted to in-frame clones and leaves out a portion. The sample shows 23,000 or so clones, roughly 87% of them seen only once. The sample consisted of peripheral blood mononuclear cells, taken before any cancer treatment. The receptor set was obtained from a male donor aged 60 or over with stage II lung adenocarcinoma. CDR3s include the opening cysteine and the closing phenylalanine or tryptophan. A D gene is named only where the DNA matches it firmly. Rows give clone size only sometimes, using once, few, many, or a class for an expanded clone.

V	length	size	D	J	DNA	CDR3
TRBV7-3	15	.	TRBD2	TRBJ2-2	TGTGCCAGCAGCGTGGGCGGGAGAAGGGCCGGGGAGCTGTTTTTT	CASSVGGRRAGELFF
TRBV19	15	.	.	TRBJ1-2	TGTGCCAGTAGTATAGACTGGAGGGCCGTGAATGGCTACACCTTC	CASSIDWRAVNGYTF
TRBV5-4	16	.	TRBD1	TRBJ1-1	TGTGCCAGCAGCCCCCGGGACAGGGGCCGCGGCACTGAAGCTTTCTTT	CASSPRDRGRGTEAFF
TRBV9	14	.	.	TRBJ2-7	TGTGCCAGCAGCCCCCTGGCTAGCTCCTACGAGCAGTACTTC	CASSPLASSYEQYF
TRBV6-5	14	few	TRBD2	TRBJ2-7	TGTGCCAGCAGCCAATGGGGGGGAAACTACGAGCAGTACTTC	CASSQWGGNYEQYF
TRBV10-3	11	.	.	TRBJ2-3	TGTGCCATCAGCGGCACAGATACGCAGTATTTT	CAISGTDTQYF
TRBV11-3	16	.	.	TRBJ2-1	TGTGCCAGCAGCTTCGATAGCGGTCTCCTGGGAGGTGAGCAGTTCTTC	CASSFDSGLLGGEQFF
TRBV19	16	.	TRBD2	TRBJ2-3	TGTGCCAGTAGGTCATACGGGACTAGCAACACAGATACGCAGTATTTT	CASRSYGTSNTDTQYF
TRBV7-9	17	.	.	TRBJ2-4	TGTGCCAGCAGCTTGACGACGGGGCATATAGCCAAAAACATTCAGTACTTC	CASSLTTGHIAKNIQYF
TRBV10-3	13	few	TRBD1	TRBJ1-2	TGTGCCACTTCCCGGGACAGGGAGTATGGCTACACCTTC	CATSRDREYGYTF
TRBV27	17	.	TRBD2	TRBJ2-1	TGTGCCAGCAGTTTATTGACTAGCGGGGGAGCCGGTGATGAGCAGTTCTTC	CASSLLTSGGAGDEQFF
TRBV6-5	14	.	.	TRBJ1-5	TGTGCCAGCAGTCCCGACTGGCCCCAACAGCCCCAGCATTTT	CASSPDWPQQPQHF
TRBV5-4	15	.	TRBD1	TRBJ2-1	TGTGCCAGCAGCTTGGGGACAGGGGGCTACAATGAGCAGTTCTTC	CASSLGTGGYNEQFF
TRBV2	12	.	.	TRBJ2-1	TGTGCCAGCTCTACAACTAGACGCGAGCAGTTCTTC	CASSTTRREQFF
TRBV10-1	13	.	.	TRBJ1-1	TGCGCCAGTACCGAACAGGGGAACACTGAAGCTTTCTTT	CASTEQGNTEAFF
TRBV5-5	15	few	.	TRBJ2-7	TGTGCCAGCACCCTAAGACAGGGAGGCTACTACGAGCAGTACTTC	CASTLRQGGYYEQYF
TRBV2	15	.	.	TRBJ1-5	TGTGCCAGCAGTGGGGAGGGGTATAGCAATCAGCCCCAGCATTTT	CASSGEGYSNQPQHF
TRBV6-6	15	.	.	TRBJ1-6	TGTGCCAGCAGTCCCGACTTCTCCTATAATTCACCCCTCCACTTT	CASSPDFSYNSPLHF
TRBV11-3	13	.	.	TRBJ2-3	TGTGCCAGCAGCTTCTCCAGGACAGATACGCAGTATTTT	CASSFSRTDTQYF
TRBV28	16	.	.	TRBJ2-7	TGTGCCAGCAGCCCCCCCGGGTCGGGGCTAGGCTACGAGCAGTACTTC	CASSPPGSGLGYEQYF
TRBV28	12	.	.	TRBJ2-1	TGTGCCACCCGCGGGCTATACAATGAGCAGTTCTTC	CATRGLYNEQFF
TRBV6-1	13	.	.	TRBJ1-5	TGTGCCAGCGGGAGGGTCCAATCCCAGCCCCAGCATTTT	CASGRVQSQPQHF
TRBV19	15	.	.	TRBJ1-1	TGTGCCAGTAGTATAGGGGGCAGGCCGAACACTGAAGCTTTCTTT	CASSIGGRPNTEAFF
TRBV5-1	14	.	TRBD2	TRBJ2-2	TGCGCCAGCGTCTCTAGCGGGAACACCGGGGAGCTGTTTTTT	CASVSSGNTGELFF
TRBV10-3	14	few	.	TRBJ1-3	TGTGCCACGGGGCAAGTAGGCTCTGGAAACACCATATATTTT	CATGQVGSGNTIYF
TRBV5-4	15	.	TRBD1	TRBJ1-1	TGTGCCAGCAGCTTTTCGGACAGGGGCGACACTGAAGCTTTCTTT	CASSFSDRGDTEAFF
TRBV28	14	.	TRBD1	TRBJ1-5	TGTGCCAGCAGTAAGGACAGGTACGATCAGCCCCAGCATTTT	CASSKDRYDQPQHF
TRBV2	13	.	.	TRBJ2-7	TGTGCCAGCAGTGACAACCCGCCCTACGAGCAGTACTTC	CASSDNPPYEQYF
TRBV27	19	.	TRBD2	TRBJ2-1	TGTGCCAGCAGTCGTTTTGGACTAGCGGGAGAGGGGTCCAACAATGAGCAGTTCTTC	CASSRFGLAGEGSNNEQFF
TRBV13	15	once	.	TRBJ1-1	TGTGCCAGCAGCTTGGGAGGGCCAGGGTACACTGAAGCTTTCTTT	CASSLGGPGYTEAFF
TRBV5-1	15	once	TRBD1	TRBJ1-1	TGCGCCAGCAGCTTATCAGGGGGCGCGAACACTGAAGCTTTCTTT	CASSLSGGANTEAFF
TRBV5-1	14	.	.	TRBJ2-1	TGCGCCAGCAGCTTGGGGAGCGCCGACAATGAGCAGTTCTTC	CASSLGSADNEQFF
TRBV25-1	17	once	.	TRBJ2-5	TGTGCCAGCAGTTTAACAGGGCAGGGGAATTGGGAAGAGACCCAGTACTTC	CASSLTGQGNWEETQYF
TRBV5-1	19	.	TRBD2	TRBJ2-2	TGCGCCAGCAGCCCGACGGGACTAGCGGGAGTAGATCGAGCCGGGGAGCTGTTTTTT	CASSPTGLAGVDRAGELFF
TRBV18	16	few	.	TRBJ1-5	TGTGCCAGCTCACCGTCCCGGATTACTAGCAATCAGCCCCAGCATTTT	CASSPSRITSNQPQHF
TRBV12-5	12	.	.	TRBJ2-2	TGTGCTAGTGGTTTGGTACGCGGGGAGCTGTTTTTT	CASGLVRGELFF
TRBV27	12	.	.	TRBJ2-1	TGTGCCAGCAGTTTACGGGGTGATGAGCAGTTCTTC	CASSLRGDEQFF
TRBV5-6	15	once	TRBD1	TRBJ2-7	TGTGCCAGCAGCCTGAACAGGGGGCCGTTGTACGAGCAGTACTTC	CASSLNRGPLYEQYF
TRBV5-1	14	few	.	TRBJ2-7	TGCGCCAGCAGCTGGGCAAGCACAGTTTACGAGCAGTACTTC	CASSWASTVYEQYF
TRBV5-4	12	.	.	TRBJ2-2	TGTGCCAGCAGCCGCAACACCGGGGAGCTGTTTTTT	CASSRNTGELFF
TRBV19	12	.	.	TRBJ2-1	TGTGCCAAGACCGGACCTGACAATGAGCAGTTCTTC	CAKTGPDNEQFF
TRBV4-1	16	.	.	TRBJ1-5	TGCGCCAGCAGCCAAGCTCAGACAGGAAGCAATCAGCCCCAGCATTTT	CASSQAQTGSNQPQHF
TRBV5-1	15	.	TRBD2	TRBJ2-1	TGCGCCAGCAGCGGGAATAGCGGGAGTTACGCTGAGCAGTTCTTC	CASSGNSGSYAEQFF
TRBV7-6	13	.	.	TRBJ1-1	TGTGCCAGCAGCTCACGGGGGGGGACTGAAGCTTTCTTT	CASSSRGGTEAFF
TRBV6-6	14	.	.	TRBJ2-3	TGTGCCAGCAGTTGGCGAACTCTCACAGATACGCAGTATTTT	CASSWRTLTDTQYF
TRBV28	17	.	.	TRBJ2-7	TGTGCCAGCAGTTTTCTAGGAGTAGGGGAATCCCGATACGAGCAGTACTTC	CASSFLGVGESRYEQYF